This TCR beta chain was documented in a study of molecular identifiers for immune sequencing clone quantification. V was clipped by 1 base and J by 1 base, with 19 bases between them. In germline, CDR1 is MDHEN, CDR2 SYDVKM. This CDR3 comprises 18 residues. Ten or more counts support this clonotype. Its antigen is as yet unknown. With RNA at 10%, 30% or 50%, naive CD8 libraries came from around 18,000 to 910,000 sorted cells. Study-wide points: Because of identical TCR molecules sharing a barcode, sizes of highly expanded clones could be underestimated.

TCRdb reprocessed the PCR reads via MiXCR and lists one record per CDR3 protein. The sample lists some 320,000 distinct CDR3 sequences, 20% to 25% occurring once. Sequencing input: naive CD8+ T cells from blood, with Jurkat cell RNA spiked in. Subset described: FACS-sorted CD8+CD4-CCR7+CD45RA+ naive T cells. The TCR was taken from a human donor in good health. Some libraries in this study had Jurkat cell RNA spiked in. The genes are TRBV28 and TRBJ2-5; D remains ambiguous. CDR3 sequence: CASSLSPESTWRQETQYF. CDR3 bases: TGTGCCAGCAGTTTATCCCCTGAATCGACTTGGCGCCAAGAGACCCAGTACTTC.